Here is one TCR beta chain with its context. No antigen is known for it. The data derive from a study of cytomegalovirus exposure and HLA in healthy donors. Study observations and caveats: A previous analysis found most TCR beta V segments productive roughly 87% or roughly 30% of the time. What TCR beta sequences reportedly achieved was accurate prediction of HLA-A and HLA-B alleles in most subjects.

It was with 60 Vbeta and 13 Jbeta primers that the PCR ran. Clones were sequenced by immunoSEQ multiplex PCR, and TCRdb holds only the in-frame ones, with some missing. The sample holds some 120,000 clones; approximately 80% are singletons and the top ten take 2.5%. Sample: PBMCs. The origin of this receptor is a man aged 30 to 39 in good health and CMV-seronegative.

CDR3 nucleotide sequence: TGTGCCAGCAGCCGGGACAGTCCTGGTCGGACCGGGGAGCTGTTTTTT. Translating gives CASSRDSPGRTGELFF. The chain combines TRBV7-8 with TRBJ2-2; TRBD1 agrees at 7 bases. The germline V gene has CDR1 SGHVS and CDR2 FQNEAQ. The CDR3 runs to 16 residues. Trimming removed 5 bases from V and 5 bases from J; junction bases left unmatched: 11.